Below are 31 T cell receptor beta chains sequenced from a single sample in a study of T-cell reconstitution after alpha-beta-depleted transplantation in children. Unique molecular identifiers were incorporated during preparation of the TCRbeta library. TCRdb analysed the PCR reads with MiXCR anew, one entry per CDR3 protein. The data hold 200,000 to 250,000 distinct CDR3 sequences, with around 12% observed a single time. Sequences were derived from PBMCs from the stem cell graft donor, sampled from the stem cell graft. The receptors come from a human donor who donated a stem cell graft to a child with acute lymphoblastic leukemia.

This clonotype was recorded at least ten times. J is TRBJ2-5 and V is TRBV7-8; the D gene is possibly TRBD1 (6 bases). Trimming pared 8 bases from V and 1 base from J, leaving 11 bases between. This CDR3 comprises 13 residues. Germline V CDR1 and CDR2: SGHVS, FQNEAQ. CDR3 nucleotide sequence: TGTGCCAGCCTAGGGGGAGTCCAAGAGACCCAGTACTTC. Its protein product is CASLGGVQETQYF.

The chain recombines TRBV4-2 with TRBJ2-7; D may be TRBD1 (6 bases). There are 13 residues in the CDR3. The germline V and J ends were trimmed by 0 bases and 4 bases, with 7 bases remaining between them. Germline V lookup: CDR1 LGHNA, CDR2 YNFKEQ. CDR3 DNA sequence: TGTGCCAGCAGCCAAGATCAGGGGTACGAGCAGTACTTC. Its translation is CASSQDQGYEQYF.

The table lists this clonotype with a few counts. The germline gene is not matched at one end of the junction; a read error may be the cause. V and J are TRBV6-5 and TRBJ1-1, with 9 bases identical to TRBD1. There are 16 residues in the CDR3. The germline CDR1 and CDR2 sequences are MNHEY and SVGAGI. The CDR3 here is CASSSPGQGLKTEAFF. CDR3 DNA sequence: TGTGCCAGCAGTTCCCCGGGACAGGGACTGAAGACTGAAGCTTTCTTT.

This clonotype was observed at least ten times. V gene TRBV20-1 combines with J gene TRBJ2-7; 7 nucleotides align to TRBD1. The germline CDR1 and CDR2 sequences are DFQATT and SNEGSKA (reference sequence). V shed 0 bases, J shed 2 bases, and the junction held 10 bases outside the gene matches. This CDR3 is built from 16 residues. Here the CDR3 reads CSARDTKGQRTYEQYF. The DNA for the CDR3 is TGCAGTGCTAGAGATACGAAGGGACAGCGGACCTACGAGCAGTACTTC.

This clonotype has a count of ten or more. The rearrangement links TRBV6-6 to TRBJ2-2; D is unresolved. Per germline, CDR1 MNHNY and CDR2 SVGAGI (reference sequence). This CDR3 has 13 amino acids. V lost 6 bases and J 6 bases, leaving 11 bases between the germline ends. The CDR3, as DNA: TGTGCCAGCAGCATTTCATCGCCCGGGGAGCTGTTTTTT. Translated, it gives CASSISSPGELFF.

The V and J genes are TRBV10-1 and TRBJ2-5; the D call may be TRBD1 or TRBD2 (5 bases each). The germline gives CDR1 WNHNN, CDR2 SYGVQD (reference sequence). Between the trimmed V and J ends, which lost 6 bases and 5 bases, there was a span of 16 bases. CDR3 length equals 14 residues. CDR3 amino acids: CASSPAGTAETQYF. The CDR3 bases are TGCGCCAGCAGCCCTGCCGGGACCGCCGAGACCCAGTACTTC.

The J gene is TRBJ2-7, the V gene TRBV6-2 or TRBV6-3; TRBD1 is a possible D gene (7 bases). Germline-derived CDR1 and CDR2 are MNHEY and SVGEGT. V was cut by 5 bases and J by 3 bases, with 20 bases left in between. This CDR3 comprises 16 residues. CDR3 region: CASSDPAGGILYEQYF. Written as DNA, the CDR3 is TGTGCCAGCAGTGACCCCGCAGGGGGGATCCTCTACGAGCAGTACTTC.

This clonotype occurred many times. The V gene is TRBV20-1, the J gene TRBJ2-5; D unclear. The CDR3 has 13 residues. Germline V CDR1 and CDR2: DFQATT, SNEGSKA (reference sequence). Trimming took off 0 bases at V and 2 bases at J, with 7 bases between the two ends. As DNA, the CDR3 is TGCAGTGCTAGAGAGGGTTTACAAGAGACCCAGTACTTC. It codes for CSAREGLQETQYF.

In this sample, this clonotype turned up many times. This chain links TRBV9 with TRBJ2-1, with TRBD1 as a possible D gene (6 bases). The germline gives CDR1 SGDLS, CDR2 YYNGEE. The CDR3 spans 16 residues. With 0 bases removed from V and 4 bases from J, the gap between germline ends came to 14 bases. The CDR3 DNA is TGTGCCAGCAGCGTAGGAACAGGGTCCCAATACAATGAGCAGTTCTTC. This translates into CASSVGTGSQYNEQFF. Looking up the rest from reference TRBV9 and TRBJ2-1 gives the full variable domain: DSGVTQTPKHLITATGQRVTLRCSPRSGDLSVYWYQQSLDQGLQFLIQYYNGEERAKGNILERFSAQQFPDLHSELNLSSLELGDSALYFCASSVGTGSQYNEQFFGPGTRLTVL.

This clonotype has at least ten counts. V is TRBV7-2 and J is TRBJ1-2, with D unclear. Trimming cost V 1 base and J 4 bases, with 10 bases left between them. Germline V lookup: CDR1 SGHTA, CDR2 FQGNSA. The CDR3 consists of 14 residues. CDR3 sequence reads: CASSLDEGPYGYTF. The CDR3 coding sequence is TGTGCCAGCAGCTTAGATGAAGGGCCCTATGGCTACACCTTC.

This clonotype was seen many times. The V and J genes are TRBV5-1 and TRBJ2-4; weak D call: TRBD1 (6 bases). V was shortened by 0 bases and J by 1 base, with 17 bases between the two germline ends. The germline V gene has CDR1 SGHRS and CDR2 YFSETQ. The CDR3 contains 18 residues. As DNA, the CDR3 is TGCGCCAGCAGCTTGGGGTCCCCAGGGGCCGGGGCCAAAAACATTCAGTACTTC. Encoded protein: CASSLGSPGAGAKNIQYF.

In its sample, this clonotype was seen many times. V is TRBV11-2 and J is TRBJ1-2; 11 nucleotides line up with TRBD1. With 5 bases clipped from V and 8 bases from J, the junction kept 10 bases outside the gene matches. Germline lookup yields CDR1 SGHAT and CDR2 FQNNGV. The CDR3 spans 15 residues. The CDR3 reads CASSPLGQGAKGYTF. Written as DNA, the CDR3 is TGTGCCAGCAGCCCCCTAGGACAGGGGGCGAAAGGCTACACCTTC.

In its sample, this clonotype was seen many times. The chain recombines TRBV5-6 with TRBJ2-7; D might be TRBD1 (6 bases). The CDR3 totals 13 residues. Looked up from germline, CDR1 is SGHDT and CDR2 is YYEEEE. Trimming shortened V by 4 bases and J by 3 bases, and 11 bases separated the two germline ends. In DNA form, the CDR3 reads TGTGCCAGCAGCCACGCAGGGGTCTACGAGCAGTACTTC. Its translation: CASSHAGVYEQYF.

The rearrangement joins TRBV6-2 or TRBV6-3 to TRBJ1-1; D not resolved. Germline V gene data show CDR1 as MNHEY and CDR2 as SVGEGT. This CDR3 comprises 13 residues. The V and J ends lost 0 bases and 7 bases respectively, with 9 bases between them. The CDR3 nucleotides read TGTGCCAGCAGTTACTCCACGACCTTTGAAGCTTTCTTT. As protein: CASSYSTTFEAFF.

This clonotype was detected once. At one end the junction does not follow the germline gene, possibly because of a read error. The chain has TRBV7-2 and TRBJ2-6, with 8 bases fitting TRBD2. The germline CDR1 and CDR2 sequences are SGHTA and FQGNSA. The CDR3 runs 16 residues. CDR3 amino acids: CASSLMGARGANGLTF. CDR3 sequence (DNA): TGTGCCAGCAGCTTAATGGGGGCGCGGGGGGCCAACGGCCTGACTTTC. The whole variable domain, filled in from reference TRBV7-2 and TRBJ2-6, reads GAGVSQSPSNKVTEKGKDVELRCDPISGHTALYWYRQSLGQGLEFLIYFQGNSAPDKSGLPSDRFSAERTGGSVSTLTIQRTQQEDSAVYLCASSLMGARGANGLTFGAGSRLTVL.

This clonotype was found many times. The chain recombines TRBV6-2 or TRBV6-3 with TRBJ2-7, with TRBD2 matching over 8 bases. Per the germline V gene, CDR1 is MNHEY and CDR2 is SVGEGT. J lost 13 bases, V lost 5 bases, and 10 bases had no gene match. This CDR3 region has 12 residues. The DNA of the CDR3 is TGTGCCAGCAGTGCGACGAGTAGCGGGATCTACTTC. Encoded protein: CASSATSSGIYF.

There are a few counts of this clonotype. CDR3 DNA sequence: TGTGCCAGCAGCAGTTGGACAGGTCCAGAGACCCAGTACTTC. This codes for CASSSWTGPETQYF. V is TRBV7-9 and J is TRBJ2-5, with 7 bases fitting TRBD1. The junction had 7 bases not matched to a gene; V was cut back by 5 bases and J by 4 bases. Germline-derived CDR1 and CDR2 are SEHNR and FQNEAQ (reference sequence). The CDR3 runs 14 residues.

This clonotype came up many times. The V and J genes are TRBV11-2 and TRBJ1-2; D remains ambiguous. Germline lookup yields CDR1 SGHAT and CDR2 FQNNGV. The CDR3 has 13 residues. Trimming shortened V by 5 bases and J by 3 bases, and 10 bases separated the two germline ends. The CDR3 nucleotides are TGTGCCAGCAGCCACGGAGCTGACTATGGCTACACCTTC. Amino acids: CASSHGADYGYTF.

This clonotype was seen a few times. The CDR3 loop reads CASSLAREQEAFF. In DNA, the CDR3 is TGTGCCAGCAGCTTAGCCAGGGAACAAGAAGCTTTCTTT. The chain joins TRBV7-9 to TRBJ1-1; TRBD1 is a possible D gene (5 bases). Germline CDR1 and CDR2: SEHNR and FQNEAQ (reference sequence). Trimming pared 0 bases from V and 8 bases from J, leaving 10 bases between. The CDR3 totals 13 residues.

This clonotype was picked up many times. V is TRBV7-8 and J is TRBJ2-7, with TRBD1 matching 9 bases. Trimming removed 3 bases from V and 6 bases from J; junction bases left unmatched: 6. The CDR3 is 14 amino acids. CDR1 is SGHVS and CDR2 is FQNEAQ in the germline V gene. Here the CDR3 DNA reads TGTGCCAGCAGCTTGACAGGGGGTTTTAGCGAGCAGTACTTC. As protein: CASSLTGGFSEQYF.

J is TRBJ1-4 and V is TRBV7-9, with D perhaps TRBD1 (5 bases). CDR1 SEHNR and CDR2 FQNEAQ come from the germline V gene (reference sequence). The ends were cut back, 1 base at V and 12 bases at J, with 9 bases in the middle. The CDR3 spans 12 residues. CDR3 loop: CASSLDRGELFF. In nucleotides, the CDR3 is TGTGCCAGCAGCTTAGATCGGGGGGAACTGTTTTTT.

The sample holds many counts of this clonotype. V gene TRBV10-3 combines with J gene TRBJ1-4, with TRBD1 as a possible D gene (5 bases). Germline V CDR1 and CDR2: ENHRY, SYGVKD. This CDR3 contains 16 residues. The germline V and J ends were trimmed by 6 bases and 7 bases, with 21 bases remaining between them. For the CDR3, the DNA is TGTGCCATCAGCACTGGGAGGCAGGGCGAGGGTGAAAAACTGTTTTTT. The encoded protein is CAISTGRQGEGEKLFF.

This clonotype was detected ten times or more. V usage is TRBV7-9 and J usage is TRBJ2-5; no definite D call. Germline V CDR1 and CDR2: SEHNR, FQNEAQ (reference sequence). V lost 4 bases and J 3 bases, leaving 9 bases between the germline ends. This CDR3 comprises 13 residues. The DNA for the CDR3 is TGTGCCAGCAGCTCTTCGGTTGAAGAGACCCAGTACTTC. Protein: CASSSSVEETQYF.

For this clonotype: Since a much larger clone is just one base distant, this may be a read error. The rearrangement uses TRBV5-7 and TRBJ2-7, with D maybe TRBD1 (6 bases). TRBV5-7 counts as an open reading frame of uncertain function. The CDR3 length is 13 residues. CDR3 sequence: CAISFGQSYEQYF. In DNA form, the CDR3 reads TGTGCCATCAGCTTCGGACAGTCCTACGAGCAGTACTTC.

This clonotype has a count of ten or more. V usage is TRBV7-2 and J usage is TRBJ2-1; weak D call: TRBD2 (6 bases). This CDR3 is 18 amino acids long. The V and J ends lost 4 bases and 0 bases respectively, with 19 bases between them. CDR1 SGHTA and CDR2 FQGNSA come from the germline V gene. This chain's CDR3 is CASSWRARTSTSYNEQFF. The CDR3 nucleotides are TGTGCCAGCAGCTGGAGGGCCCGGACTTCCACCTCCTACAATGAGCAGTTCTTC. Combining the CDR3 with reference TRBV7-2 and TRBJ2-1 gives the whole variable domain GAGVSQSPSNKVTEKGKDVELRCDPISGHTALYWYRQSLGQGLEFLIYFQGNSAPDKSGLPSDRFSAERTGGSVSTLTIQRTQQEDSAVYLCASSWRARTSTSYNEQFFGPGTRLTVL.

This clonotype came up many times. The CDR3 DNA sequence: TGTGCCAGCAGTTTACAAGGGGACACTGAAGCTTTCTTT. Its translation is CASSLQGDTEAFF. The V gene is TRBV27, the J gene TRBJ1-1; tentatively, D is TRBD1 (5 bases). V was clipped by 2 bases and J by 3 bases, with 7 bases between them. Germline CDR1 and CDR2: MNHEY and SMNVEV (reference sequence). The CDR3 has 13 residues.

The V call is TRBV9, the J call TRBJ1-2, with TRBD1 matching over 7 bases. Per germline, CDR1 SGDLS and CDR2 YYNGEE. J lost 6 bases, V lost 3 bases, and 5 bases had no gene match. The CDR3 has 13 amino acids. This CDR3 is CASSARGSDGYTF. Written as DNA, the CDR3 is TGTGCCAGCAGCGCCAGGGGGTCCGATGGCTACACCTTC.

This clonotype was detected many times. The gene calls are TRBV11-2 and TRBJ1-6; D is ambiguous. The CDR3 loop spans 18 amino acids. V was trimmed by 5 bases and J by 11 bases, leaving 28 bases between them. Germline assignment: CDR1 SGHAT and CDR2 FQNNGV. Here the CDR3 DNA reads TGTGCCAGCAGCCAGACATTTCAACCACCGATGCGGTCTCCACCCCTCCACTTT. Its translation is CASSQTFQPPMRSPPLHF.

This clonotype ranks as medium-sized. The V call is TRBV7-9, the J call TRBJ1-1, with 9 bases that match TRBD1. V lost 1 base and J lost 6; bases outside the gene matches: 9. Per germline, CDR1 SEHNR and CDR2 FQNEAQ (reference sequence). The length of the CDR3 is 16 residues. The CDR3 region is CASSLGGRDRAAEAFF. As DNA, the CDR3 is TGTGCCAGCAGCTTAGGGGGCCGGGACAGGGCGGCTGAAGCTTTCTTT.

In the case of this clonotype: With a much larger clone just one base away, this may be a read error. CDR3 amino acids: CASSLSWLRNSGCYTF. The CDR3 DNA sequence: TGTGCCAGCAGTTTATCGTGGCTCCGGAACTCGGGTTGCTACACCTTC. This chain uses TRBV27 with TRBJ1-2; D is uncertain. Germline assignment: CDR1 MNHEY and CDR2 SMNVEV (reference sequence). The CDR3 sequence is 16 residues long. V lost 0 bases and J lost 9, with 20 bases in between.

This clonotype was counted at least ten times. This chain links TRBV30 with TRBJ1-2; the D gene is possibly TRBD1 (6 bases). This CDR3 region has 10 residues. Germline values: CDR1 GTSNPN, CDR2 SVGIG (reference sequence). The V and J ends lost 7 bases and 8 bases respectively, with 11 bases between them. The CDR3 DNA reads as TGTGCCTTGGACGGACAGGGCTACACCTTC. This sequence encodes CALDGQGYTF.